Following are 20 T cell receptor beta chains from one sample sequenced in a study of OX40 agonist ivuxolimab in advanced cancers. Using immunoSEQ multiplex PCR, the repertoire was profiled, and TCRdb retains in-frame clones only, with some absent. The sample has over 100,000 clones, around 95% seen once. The starting material was CD4+ or CD8+ T cells sorted from blood, obtained in a trial of the OX40 agonist ivuxolimab. The origin of the receptors is an adult with an advanced solid tumor such as melanoma, head and neck, liver or kidney cancer.

The chain employs TRBV28 and TRBJ1-5; D possibly corresponds to TRBD1 (5 bases). The germline V and J ends were trimmed by 4 bases and 2 bases, with 12 bases remaining between them. The CDR3 is 15 residues long. Germline CDR1 and CDR2: MDHEN and SYDVKM. CDR3 loop: CASSYSQGGNQPQHF. The CDR3 region has the DNA TGTGCCAGCAGTTATTCTCAGGGAGGCAATCAGCCCCAGCATTTT.

The rearrangement links TRBV28 to TRBJ1-2; no definite D call. Per germline, CDR1 MDHEN and CDR2 SYDVKM. This CDR3 comprises 12 residues. The germline V and J ends were trimmed by 6 bases and 5 bases, with 10 bases remaining between them. In DNA form, the CDR3 reads TGTGCCAGCAGAATCGCCGGATATGGCTACACCTTC. It is translated as CASRIAGYGYTF.

This clone appeared many times. The chain has TRBV11-3 and TRBJ2-2, with 13 bases lining up with TRBD2. J lost 1 base, V lost 6 bases, and 14 bases had no gene match. Germline CDR1 and CDR2: SGHNT and YENEEA. This CDR3 is 20 amino acids long. The CDR3 is CASSQGLRTSGGQNTGELFF. CDR3 nucleotides: TGTGCCAGCAGTCAGGGGTTACGGACTAGCGGGGGTCAGAACACCGGGGAGCTGTTTTTT.

V usage is TRBV9 and J usage is TRBJ2-7, with D possibly being TRBD1 or TRBD2 (5 bases each). V dropped 0 bases and J dropped 6 bases, with 7 bases sitting between them. The CDR3 covers 12 residues. Germline CDR1 SGDLS, CDR2 YYNGEE. Written as DNA, the CDR3 is TGTGCCAGCAGCGTAGATGGGGGCGAGCAGTACTTC. Amino acid sequence: CASSVDGGEQYF.

The gene calls are TRBV19 and TRBJ2-3; unclear D gene. Trimming pared 5 bases from V and 2 bases from J, leaving 8 bases between. There are 13 residues in the CDR3. The germline V gene has CDR1 LNHDA and CDR2 SQIVND (reference sequence). The CDR3 loop reads CASSSDLTDTQYF. The DNA of the CDR3 is TGTGCCAGTAGTTCGGACCTCACAGATACGCAGTATTTT.

CDR3 nucleotides: TGTGCCACCAGCAGTAGGGACTATGGCACAGATACGCAGTATTTT. As protein: CATSSRDYGTDTQYF. The rearrangement links TRBV15 to TRBJ2-3, with TRBD2 matching 7 bases. Germline V gives CDR1 LNHNV, CDR2 YYDKDF (reference sequence). The length of the CDR3 is 15 residues. Trimming took 3 bases from V and 1 from J; bases not matched to a gene: 4.

This chain links TRBV6-6 with TRBJ1-2; TRBD1 matches at 8 bases. J was trimmed by 7 bases and V by 0 bases; bases with no gene match: 7. Germline CDR1 reads MNHNY; CDR2 reads SVGAGI (reference sequence). The CDR3 is 15 amino acids. The CDR3 region has the DNA TGTGCCAGCAGTTACTCCGGGACAGGAGGAGGTGGCTACACCTTC. It yields the protein CASSYSGTGGGGYTF.

Notes on this clone: Other nucleotide sequences from this sample produce the same CDR3. The chain is built from TRBV6-5 and TRBJ1-1, with D uncertain. The CDR3 consists of 13 residues. Germline values: CDR1 MNHEY, CDR2 SVGAGI. Trimming removed 6 bases at V and 1 base at J, with 9 bases between. The CDR3 loop is CASRPPRNTEAFF. The DNA for the CDR3 is TGTGCCAGCAGGCCGCCCAGGAACACTGAAGCTTTCTTT.

This chain joins TRBV7-9 and TRBJ2-7; 9 bases agree with TRBD1. V gave up 3 bases and J gave up 3 bases; unmatched junction bases: 3. From germline, CDR1 is SEHNR and CDR2 FQNEAQ (reference sequence). This CDR3 is built from 14 residues. The CDR3 nucleotides read TGTGCCAGCAGCTTCGGACAGGGGCTCTACGAGCAGTACTTC. Encoded protein: CASSFGQGLYEQYF.

This clone occurred once. The J gene is TRBJ2-5, the V gene TRBV5-4; 9 bases map to TRBD2. The CDR3 consists of 16 residues. Germline loops: CDR1 SGHNT, CDR2 YYREEE (reference sequence). The junction had 11 bases not matched to a gene; V was cut back by 3 bases and J by 5 bases. CDR3 DNA: TGTGCCAGCAGCTCGCCGGCGGGAGGGCTCAGGGAGACCCAGTACTTC. It codes for CASSSPAGGLRETQYF.

CDR3: CASSPLLGGTGELFF. The CDR3 DNA is TGTGCCAGTAGTCCACTACTGGGAGGGACCGGGGAGCTGTTTTTT. The genes are TRBV19 and TRBJ2-2; 7 bases line up with TRBD2. Germline assignment: CDR1 LNHDA and CDR2 SQIVND (reference sequence). V trimming: 5 bases; J trimming: 5 bases; junction bases outside the gene matches: 8. The CDR3 has 15 residues.

The genes are TRBV9 and TRBJ2-1; TRBD2 aligns across 7 bases. J was trimmed by 9 bases and V by 0 bases; bases with no gene match: 0. The germline V gene has CDR1 SGDLS and CDR2 YYNGEE. The CDR3 covers 12 residues. The CDR3 DNA sequence: TGTGCCAGCAGCGTAGAGCGGGGTGAGCAGTTCTTC. It yields the protein CASSVERGEQFF.

The chain's CDR3 is CASSPVGFSTDTQYF. CDR3 nucleotide sequence: TGTGCCAGTAGCCCAGTGGGATTCAGCACAGATACGCAGTATTTT. J is TRBJ2-3 and V is TRBV19; the D is unclear. With 6 bases removed from V and 0 bases from J, the gap between germline ends came to 13 bases. The CDR3 consists of 15 residues. The germline gives CDR1 LNHDA, CDR2 SQIVND (reference sequence).

The chain has TRBV11-2 and TRBJ2-7; 8 bases are shared with TRBD2. This CDR3 is built from 15 residues. Germline V lookup: CDR1 SGHAT, CDR2 FQNNGV. Trimming took 2 bases from V and 1 from J; bases not matched to a gene: 4. CDR3 loop: CASSLHPGGSYEQYF. The CDR3 bases are TGTGCCAGCAGCTTACACCCGGGAGGGTCCTACGAGCAGTACTTC. Full variable domain (outside the CDR3, taken from reference TRBV11-2 and TRBJ2-7): EAGVAQSPRYKIIEKRQSVAFWCNPISGHATLYWYQQILGQGPKLLIQFQNNGVVDDSQLPKDRFSAERLKGVDSTLKIQPAKLEDSAVYLCASSLHPGGSYEQYFGPGTRLTVT.

The J gene is TRBJ1-1, the V gene TRBV6-5, with D possibly TRBD1 on 6 matching bases. V dropped 0 bases and J dropped 5 bases, with 13 bases sitting between them. The CDR3 is 15 amino acids. The germline CDR1 and CDR2 sequences are MNHEY and SVGAGI. This CDR3 is CASSYSKGGGTEAFF. The CDR3 DNA reads TGTGCCAGCAGTTACTCGAAAGGGGGGGGAACTGAAGCTTTCTTT.

The V call is TRBV9, the J call TRBJ1-2, with TRBD1 matching 8 bases. CDR3 length: 14 amino acids. V lost 3 bases and J lost 7; bases outside the gene matches: 8. The V gene's germline CDR1 is SGDLS and CDR2 YYNGEE. The CDR3 here is CASSAGTGMVGYTF. The CDR3, as DNA: TGTGCCAGCAGCGCCGGGACAGGCATGGTTGGCTACACCTTC.

This chain uses TRBV6-5 with TRBJ2-7; D gene unclear. Germline loops: CDR1 MNHEY, CDR2 SVGAGI. The CDR3 runs 14 residues. Trimming shortened V by 8 bases and J by 2 bases, and 16 bases separated the two germline ends. DNA for the CDR3: TGTGCCAGCCAGGATCGGATTAGTACCTACGAGCAGTACTTC. It is translated as CASQDRISTYEQYF.

The chain joins TRBV29-1 to TRBJ2-3; TRBD2 agrees at 11 bases. CDR1 and CDR2 from the germline V gene are SQVTM and ANQGSEA. The trim removed 7 bases at V and 4 bases at J, leaving 7 bases unmatched. The CDR3 is 14 amino acids. Here the CDR3 reads CSGVAGGRSDTQYF. The CDR3 DNA reads TGCAGCGGGGTAGCGGGGGGGCGGTCAGATACGCAGTATTTT.

The chain employs TRBV15 and TRBJ2-6, with a possible D match to TRBD2 (7 bases). The CDR3 extends over 18 amino acids. Germline CDR1 LNHNV, CDR2 YYDKDF (reference sequence). The V gene lost 3 bases and the J gene lost 0 bases, with 15 bases spanning the gap. Here the CDR3 DNA reads TGTGCCACCAGCAGGGCGGGCGGGGGCTACTCTGGGGCCAACGTCCTGACTTTC. Its translation: CATSRAGGGYSGANVLTF.

This rearrangement joins TRBV5-1 to TRBJ2-6; D unresolved. Germline lookup yields CDR1 SGHRS and CDR2 YFSETQ. The CDR3 loop spans 14 amino acids. Deletions cut 0 bases from V and 1 base from J, with 2 bases between. CDR3 sequence: CASSLVSGANVLTF. The CDR3 coding sequence is TGCGCCAGCAGCTTGGTTTCTGGGGCCAACGTCCTGACTTTC.